The 6 T cell receptor beta chains presented below share a single source sample, sequenced in a study of T cell responses to AZD1222 COVID-19 vaccine. Sequencing used immunoSEQ multiplex PCR; TCRdb keeps in-frame clones, though not all of them. The data hold approximately 150,000 clones, with 90% observed a single time. The sample was peripheral blood, taken 28 days after the second AZD1222 dose. The receptors derive from an adult who received the AZD1222 COVID-19 vaccine.

The chain combines TRBV5-4 with TRBJ1-1, with a tentative D call TRBD1 (5 bases). Trimming shortened V by 0 bases and J by 2 bases, and 11 bases separated the two germline ends. Germline CDR1 SGHNT, CDR2 YYREEE (reference sequence). The CDR3 length is 15 residues. As DNA, the CDR3 is TGTGCCAGCAGCTTGGGTCGGGACGGTAACACTGAAGCTTTCTTT. This gives the protein CASSLGRDGNTEAFF.

The chain joins TRBV19 to TRBJ1-1, with D perhaps matching TRBD1 (6 bases). This CDR3 comprises 18 residues. Germline CDR1 is LNHDA and CDR2 is SQIVND (reference sequence). V was shortened by 5 bases and J by 4 bases, with 26 bases between the two germline ends. The CDR3 region has the DNA TGTGCCAGTAGTCCCCGGGGGGTACAGGGAGGGAGTGGCACTGAAGCTTTCTTT. Its translation is CASSPRGVQGGSGTEAFF.

The V gene is TRBV6-1, the J gene TRBJ1-3; D not certain. The CDR3 extends over 15 amino acids. V gave up 0 bases and J gave up 4 bases, with 10 bases separating them. From germline, CDR1 is MNHNS and CDR2 SASEGT. The CDR3 sequence is CASSEAGFGGNTIYF. The CDR3 nucleotides are TGTGCCAGCAGTGAAGCTGGGTTTGGGGGAAACACCATATATTTT.

The chain combines TRBV10-3 with TRBJ1-1; 7 bases map to TRBD1. Per the germline V gene, CDR1 is ENHRY and CDR2 is SYGVKD. The CDR3 has 13 amino acids. The ends lost 11 bases at V and 4 bases at J; junction bases unmatched: 10. The CDR3 loop reads CAAQQGLGTEAFF. The CDR3 DNA sequence: TGTGCCGCCCAACAGGGGCTGGGCACTGAAGCTTTCTTT.

V usage is TRBV27 and J usage is TRBJ1-2; maybe TRBD1 (5 bases). The ends were cut back, 5 bases at V and 0 bases at J, with 10 bases in the middle. Germline V gene data show CDR1 as MNHEY and CDR2 as SMNVEV (reference sequence). The CDR3 runs 14 residues. CDR3 sequence (DNA): TGTGCCAGCAGTCAGACAGTAGCTAACTATGGCTACACCTTC. Its translation: CASSQTVANYGYTF.

The rearrangement links TRBV19 to TRBJ2-1; no firm D call. The length of the CDR3 is 16 residues. Trimming left V 0 bases short and J 4 bases short, with 13 bases between. Germline V gene lookup returns CDR1 LNHDA and CDR2 SQIVND (reference sequence). The CDR3 reads CASSIDGQNPYNEQFF. As DNA, the CDR3 is TGTGCCAGTAGTATAGACGGGCAGAACCCTTACAATGAGCAGTTCTTC. The full variable domain, completed using reference TRBV19 and TRBJ2-1, is DGGITQSPKYLFRKEGQNVTLSCEQNLNHDAMYWYRQDPGQGLRLIYYSQIVNDFQKGDIAEGYSVSREKKESFPLTVTSAQKNPTAFYLCASSIDGQNPYNEQFFGPGTRLTVL.